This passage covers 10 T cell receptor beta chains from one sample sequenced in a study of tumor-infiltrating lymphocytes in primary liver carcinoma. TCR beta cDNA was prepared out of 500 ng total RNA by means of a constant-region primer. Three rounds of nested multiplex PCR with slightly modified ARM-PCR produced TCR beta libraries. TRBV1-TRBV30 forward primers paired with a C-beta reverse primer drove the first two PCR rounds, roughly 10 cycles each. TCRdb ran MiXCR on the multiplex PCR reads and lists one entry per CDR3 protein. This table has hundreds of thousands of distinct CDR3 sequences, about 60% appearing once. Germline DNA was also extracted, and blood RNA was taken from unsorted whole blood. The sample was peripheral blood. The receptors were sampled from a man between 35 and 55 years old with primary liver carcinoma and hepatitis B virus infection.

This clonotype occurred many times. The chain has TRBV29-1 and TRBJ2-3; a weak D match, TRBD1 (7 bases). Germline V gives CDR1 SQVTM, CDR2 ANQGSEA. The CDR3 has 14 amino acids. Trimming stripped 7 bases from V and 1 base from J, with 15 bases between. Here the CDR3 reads CSGGGTVGTDTQYF. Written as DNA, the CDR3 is TGCAGCGGTGGAGGGACAGTCGGCACAGATACGCAGTATTTT.

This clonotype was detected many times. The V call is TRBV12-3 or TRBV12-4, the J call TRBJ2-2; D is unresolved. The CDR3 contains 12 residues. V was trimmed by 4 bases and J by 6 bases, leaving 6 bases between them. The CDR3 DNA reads TGTGCCAGCAGTTCCCCCCCCGGGGAGCTGTTTTTT. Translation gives CASSSPPGELFF.

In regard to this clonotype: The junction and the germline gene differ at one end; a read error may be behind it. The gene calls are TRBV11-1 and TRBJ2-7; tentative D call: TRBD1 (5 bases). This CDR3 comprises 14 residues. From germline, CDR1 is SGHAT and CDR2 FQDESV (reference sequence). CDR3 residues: CASSYHNAGYEQCF. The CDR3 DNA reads TGTGCCAGCAGCTACCACAACGCAGGGTACGAGCAGTGCTTC.

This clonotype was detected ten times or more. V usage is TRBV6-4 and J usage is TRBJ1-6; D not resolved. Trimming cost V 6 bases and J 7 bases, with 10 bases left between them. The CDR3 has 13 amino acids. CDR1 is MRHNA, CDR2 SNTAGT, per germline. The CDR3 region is CASSNERNSPLHF. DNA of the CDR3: TGTGCCAGCAGCAACGAACGGAATTCACCCCTCCACTTT.

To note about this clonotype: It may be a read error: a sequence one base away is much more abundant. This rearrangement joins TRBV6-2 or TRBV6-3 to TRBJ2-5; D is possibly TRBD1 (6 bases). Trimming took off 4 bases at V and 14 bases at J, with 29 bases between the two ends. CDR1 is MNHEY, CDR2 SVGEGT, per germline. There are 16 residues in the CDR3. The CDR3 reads CASSFGTPEKKWGHYF. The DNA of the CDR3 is TGTGCCAGCAGTTTCGGGACACCCGAGAAAAAGTGGGGCCACTACTTC.

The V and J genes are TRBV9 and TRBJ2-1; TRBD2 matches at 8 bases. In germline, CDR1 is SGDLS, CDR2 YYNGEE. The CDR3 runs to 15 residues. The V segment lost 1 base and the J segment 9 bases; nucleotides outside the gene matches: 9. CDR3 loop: CASSVLGRAGGEQFF. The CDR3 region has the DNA TGTGCCAGCAGCGTACTCGGGAGGGCCGGGGGTGAGCAGTTCTTC.

CDR3 protein: CASRSGRGLMNTEAFF. The CDR3 nucleotides are TGCGCCAGCCGCTCAGGGCGGGGATTAATGAACACTGAAGCTTTCTTT. The chain couples TRBV5-1 to TRBJ1-1, with D possibly being TRBD1 (5 bases). Between the trimmed V and J ends, which lost 7 bases and 0 bases, there was a span of 19 bases. The CDR3 is made up of 16 amino acids. The V gene's germline CDR1 is SGHRS and CDR2 YFSETQ. The variable domain in full, completed from reference TRBV5-1 and TRBJ1-1, reads KAGVTQTPRYLIKTRGQQVTLSCSPISGHRSVSWYQQTPGQGLQFLFEYFSETQRNKGNFPGRFSGRQFSNSRSEMNVSTLELGDSALYLCASRSGRGLMNTEAFFGQGTRLTVV.

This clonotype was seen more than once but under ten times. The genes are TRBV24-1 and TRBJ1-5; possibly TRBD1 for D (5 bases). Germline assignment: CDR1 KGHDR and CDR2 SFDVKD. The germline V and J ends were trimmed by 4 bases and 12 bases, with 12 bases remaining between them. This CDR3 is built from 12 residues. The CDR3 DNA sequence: TGTGCCACCAGTGACCTCTGGGGGATCCAGCATTTT. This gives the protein CATSDLWGIQHF.

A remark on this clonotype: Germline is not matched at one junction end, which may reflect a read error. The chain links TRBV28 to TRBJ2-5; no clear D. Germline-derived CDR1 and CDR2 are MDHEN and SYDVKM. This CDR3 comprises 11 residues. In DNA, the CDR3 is TGTGCCAGCAGTTTCAGAGAGACCAAGTACTTC. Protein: CASSFRETKYF.

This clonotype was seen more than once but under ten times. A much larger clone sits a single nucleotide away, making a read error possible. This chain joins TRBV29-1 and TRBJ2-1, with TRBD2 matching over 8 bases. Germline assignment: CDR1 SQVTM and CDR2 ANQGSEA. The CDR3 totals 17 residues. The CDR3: CSAAGIAGGGPTNKQFF. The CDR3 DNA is TGCAGCGCCGCGGGGATTGCGGGAGGAGGTCCGACCAATAAGCAGTTCTTC.